One sample yielded the 23 T cell receptor beta chains listed below, sequenced in a study of shared clonotypes between healthy human individuals. The data were produced by immunoSEQ multiplex PCR, yet TCRdb's version contains in-frame clones alone and is incomplete. There are about 660,000 clones in the sample; roughly 70% occur only once, and less than 2% lies in the top ten. Sequencing was performed on memory CD4+ T cells sorted from blood. The subset: CD45RA-negative fraction. These receptors were obtained from a woman aged 30 to 39 in good health.

The chain employs TRBV7-4 and TRBJ2-2, with D perhaps assigned TRBD1 or TRBD2 (5 bases each). V was pared by 5 bases and J by 2 bases, with 12 bases between. The CDR3 spans 15 residues. Germline V gene lookup returns CDR1 SGHVT and CDR2 SQSDAQ. DNA of the CDR3: TGTGCCAGCAGCCCCGGGACCAGAAACACCGGGGAGCTGTTTTTT. Protein: CASSPGTRNTGELFF.

The chain uses TRBV20-1 and TRBJ1-1; no clear D. Per germline, CDR1 DFQATT and CDR2 SNEGSKA (reference sequence). Trimming stripped 3 bases from V and 10 bases from J, with 12 bases between. The CDR3 runs 11 residues. The CDR3 protein is CSASRQTGAFF. CDR3 sequence (DNA): TGCAGTGCTAGTCGCCAGACGGGAGCTTTCTTT.

The chain carries TRBV19 and TRBJ2-7; D may be TRBD1 or TRBD2 (6 bases each). The length of the CDR3 is 15 residues. Trimming took 5 bases from V and 3 from J, leaving 17 bases between them. Germline values: CDR1 LNHDA, CDR2 SQIVND (reference sequence). CDR3 nucleotide sequence: TGTGCCAGTAGTCCCCAGGAGGGGGGACGCTACGAGCAGTACTTC. Translated: CASSPQEGGRYEQYF.

This chain uses TRBV5-1 with TRBJ2-5; possible D gene TRBD2, 5 bases. The CDR3 loop spans 13 amino acids. The V gene lost 1 base and the J gene lost 2 bases, with 6 bases spanning the gap. Germline V CDR1 and CDR2: SGHRS, YFSETQ. The CDR3 region has the DNA TGCGCCAGCAGCTTGAGCGGACAAGAGACCCAGTACTTC. Protein: CASSLSGQETQYF.

As regards this clone: Different DNA sequences within this sample yield the same CDR3. CDR3 sequence (DNA): TGCGCCAGCAGCTTGGGGACAGGGACAGATACGCAGTATTTT. Translating gives CASSLGTGTDTQYF. The chain joins TRBV5-1 to TRBJ2-3, with 8 bases lining up with TRBD1. The CDR3 runs 14 residues. With 0 bases clipped from V and 3 bases from J, the junction kept 0 bases outside the gene matches. Germline V gene lookup returns CDR1 SGHRS and CDR2 YFSETQ.

This clone appeared many times. The genes are TRBV29-1 and TRBJ1-3, with TRBD1 matching over 7 bases. Germline V CDR1 and CDR2: SQVTM, ANQGSEA. V lost 4 bases and J lost 0; bases outside the gene matches: 3. This CDR3 comprises 14 residues. CDR3 in amino acids: CSVAGTDSGNTIYF. The CDR3 DNA reads as TGCAGCGTTGCCGGGACAGACTCTGGAAACACCATATATTTT.

The chain joins TRBV11-2 to TRBJ2-5; TRBD2 matches 11 bases. V shed 2 bases and J 4 bases; nucleotides not matched to a gene: 6. Per the germline V gene, CDR1 is SGHAT and CDR2 is FQNNGV. The CDR3 contains 16 residues. CDR3 nucleotides: TGTGCCAGCAGCTTATCCGTACTAGCGGGAGTAGAGACCCAGTACTTC. Translated: CASSLSVLAGVETQYF.

This chain links TRBV11-1 with TRBJ2-4; D could derive from TRBD1 or TRBD2 (5 bases each). The germline V gene has CDR1 SGHAT and CDR2 FQDESV (reference sequence). The CDR3 runs to 13 residues. V gave up 5 bases and J gave up 6 bases, with 11 bases separating them. This CDR3 reads CASSPRGRNIQYF. The CDR3, as DNA: TGTGCCAGCAGCCCGAGGGGTAGAAACATTCAGTACTTC.

This clone was found a few times. The rearrangement uses TRBV27 and TRBJ2-1, with 11 bases aligning to TRBD2. Germline V gene data show CDR1 as MNHEY and CDR2 as SMNVEV (reference sequence). There are 17 residues in the CDR3. Unmatched junction bases numbered 7, after V lost 2 bases and J lost 4 bases. Here the CDR3 reads CASSLGSGRARYNEQFF. CDR3 nucleotides: TGTGCCAGCAGTTTAGGTAGCGGGAGGGCCAGGTACAATGAGCAGTTCTTC.

This clone was seen a single time. CDR3 in DNA: TGTGCCAGCAGCCCCGGGACTTGGGACACTGAAGCTTTCTTT. Encoded protein: CASSPGTWDTEAFF. The chain joins TRBV4-2 to TRBJ1-1; TRBD1 is a possible D gene (5 bases). The V end was cut by 4 bases, the J end by 3 bases, with 12 bases between. The CDR3 has 14 residues. Looked up from germline, CDR1 is LGHNA and CDR2 is YNFKEQ.

The chain uses TRBV6-6 and TRBJ1-2; D is perhaps TRBD1 (5 bases). Between the trimmed V and J ends, which lost 5 bases and 4 bases, there was a span of 11 bases. The CDR3 contains 13 residues. CDR1 is MNHNY and CDR2 is SVGAGI in the germline V gene (reference sequence). CDR3 DNA sequence: TGTGCCAGCAGTCTCGACAGTCTCTATGGCTACACCTTC. Translation gives CASSLDSLYGYTF.

CDR3 nucleotide sequence: TGCGCCAGCAGGGCAACGCTCGGGAGTTTATCCCACGAGCAGTACTTC. Residues: CASRATLGSLSHEQYF. This rearrangement joins TRBV4-1 to TRBJ2-7; D perhaps matches TRBD2 (6 bases). In germline, CDR1 is MGHRA, CDR2 YSYEKL. V was trimmed by 6 bases and J by 5 bases, leaving 23 bases between them. The CDR3 length is 16 residues.

The CDR3 is CASRTETSGRADEQYF. The DNA for the CDR3 is TGTGCCAGCAGGACAGAGACTAGCGGGAGGGCCGACGAGCAGTACTTC. J is TRBJ2-7 and V is TRBV4-2; 14 bases are a match to TRBD2. Per the germline V gene, CDR1 is LGHNA and CDR2 is YNFKEQ. V was clipped by 6 bases and J by 5 bases; unmatched bases: 9. CDR3 length: 16 amino acids.

The V call is TRBV6-4, the J call TRBJ2-1, with 9 bases aligning to TRBD1. Per germline, CDR1 MRHNA and CDR2 SNTAGT. J was trimmed by 6 bases and V by 4 bases; bases with no gene match: 4. The CDR3 contains 14 residues. The CDR3 loop reads CASSAQGASNEQFF. Here the CDR3 DNA reads TGTGCCAGCAGTGCACAGGGGGCGAGCAATGAGCAGTTCTTC.

This clone has only one observation. V usage is TRBV19 and J usage is TRBJ2-6; D remains ambiguous. The V end lost 2 bases, the J end lost 4 bases, and 9 bases lay between the germline ends. The CDR3 totals 15 residues. CDR1 LNHDA and CDR2 SQIVND come from the germline V gene (reference sequence). The CDR3: CASSIQLAGANVLTF. In DNA form, the CDR3 reads TGTGCCAGTAGTATACAGTTGGCCGGGGCCAACGTCCTGACTTTC.

Note on this clone: Other DNA sequences from this sample encode an identical CDR3 as well. The chain couples TRBV5-1 to TRBJ1-1; D possibly corresponds to TRBD1 (5 bases). This CDR3 comprises 14 residues. The germline gives CDR1 SGHRS, CDR2 YFSETQ. Deletions cut 0 bases from V and 3 bases from J, with 9 bases between. The CDR3 DNA reads as TGCGCCAGCAGCTTGGTTCAGGGCGACACTGAAGCTTTCTTT. It encodes CASSLVQGDTEAFF.

The chain uses TRBV2 and TRBJ1-1; 9 bases map to TRBD1. The CDR3 has 14 amino acids. Germline V CDR1 and CDR2: SNHLY, FYNNEI. J lost 3 bases, V lost 6 bases, and 5 bases had no gene match. Here the CDR3 reads CASSLDRGYTEAFF. CDR3 DNA sequence: TGTGCCAGCAGCCTGGACAGGGGCTACACTGAAGCTTTCTTT.

A few counts support this clone. The chain recombines TRBV19 with TRBJ1-4, with 9 bases lining up with TRBD1. Germline values: CDR1 LNHDA, CDR2 SQIVND (reference sequence). V lost 8 bases to trimming and J lost 6 bases; unmatched junction nucleotides: 7. The CDR3 runs to 14 residues. Here the CDR3 reads CASLEDRGDEKLFF. The DNA for the CDR3 is TGTGCCAGTCTCGAGGACAGGGGCGATGAAAAACTGTTTTTT.

The chain carries TRBV19 and TRBJ2-1, with 10 positions matching TRBD1. The trim removed 5 bases at V and 4 bases at J, leaving 5 bases unmatched. The germline CDR1 and CDR2 sequences are LNHDA and SQIVND (reference sequence). The CDR3 is 15 residues long. CDR3 in amino acids: CASSPRQGAYNEQFF. CDR3 nucleotide sequence: TGTGCCAGTAGTCCCCGACAGGGGGCGTACAATGAGCAGTTCTTC.

The V and J genes are TRBV28 and TRBJ1-5; TRBD1 aligns across 10 bases. The length of the CDR3 is 14 residues. CDR1 and CDR2 (germline): MDHEN, SYDVKM. Trimming took 4 bases from V and 11 from J; bases not matched to a gene: 8. The CDR3 DNA reads as TGTGCCAGCAGTTCAGCCGGGACAGGGGCGTCCCAGCATTTT. It codes for CASSSAGTGASQHF.

In this sample, this clone turned up a few times. The chain recombines TRBV29-1 with TRBJ1-3; maybe TRBD1 (5 bases). V lost 6 bases, J lost 3 bases, and 18 bases lay in between. In germline, CDR1 is SQVTM, CDR2 ANQGSEA. The CDR3 is 15 amino acids. CDR3 amino acids: CSVLRGGLLGNTIYF. Written as DNA, the CDR3 is TGCAGCGTCCTACGGGGGGGACTCCTTGGAAACACCATATATTTT.

This chain joins TRBV5-1 and TRBJ2-2; D uncertain. The CDR3 totals 15 residues. V lost 1 base to trimming and J lost 3 bases, with 10 bases between them. Germline CDR1 reads SGHRS; CDR2 reads YFSETQ. Here the CDR3 reads CASSLFGGDTGELFF. DNA of the CDR3: TGCGCCAGCAGCTTGTTCGGTGGAGACACCGGGGAGCTGTTTTTT.

V gene TRBV6-5 combines with J gene TRBJ2-7; D is possibly TRBD2 (6 bases). Trimming stripped 2 bases from V and 2 bases from J, with 16 bases between. Germline assignment: CDR1 MNHEY and CDR2 SVGAGI. There are 16 residues in the CDR3. CDR3 amino acids: CASSYAGGSRPYEQYF. DNA for the CDR3: TGTGCCAGCAGTTACGCCGGGGGATCGAGGCCCTACGAGCAGTACTTC.